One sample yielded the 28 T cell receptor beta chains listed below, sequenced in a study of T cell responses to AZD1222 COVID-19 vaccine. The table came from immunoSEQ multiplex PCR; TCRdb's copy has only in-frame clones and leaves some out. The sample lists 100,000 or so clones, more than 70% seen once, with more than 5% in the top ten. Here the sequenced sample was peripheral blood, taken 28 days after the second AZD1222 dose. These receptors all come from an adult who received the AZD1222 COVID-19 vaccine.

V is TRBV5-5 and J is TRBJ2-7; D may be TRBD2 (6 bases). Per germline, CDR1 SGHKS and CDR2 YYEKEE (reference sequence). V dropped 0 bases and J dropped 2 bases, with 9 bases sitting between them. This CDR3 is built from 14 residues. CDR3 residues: CASSLAGGAYEQYF. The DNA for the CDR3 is TGTGCCAGCAGCTTGGCCGGCGGGGCCTACGAGCAGTACTTC.

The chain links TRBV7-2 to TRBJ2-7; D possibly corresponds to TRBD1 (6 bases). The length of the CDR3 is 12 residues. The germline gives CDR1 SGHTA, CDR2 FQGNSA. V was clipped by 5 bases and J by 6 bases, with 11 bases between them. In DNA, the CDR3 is TGTGCCAGCAGCGATCGGACAGCCGAGCAGTACTTC. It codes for CASSDRTAEQYF.

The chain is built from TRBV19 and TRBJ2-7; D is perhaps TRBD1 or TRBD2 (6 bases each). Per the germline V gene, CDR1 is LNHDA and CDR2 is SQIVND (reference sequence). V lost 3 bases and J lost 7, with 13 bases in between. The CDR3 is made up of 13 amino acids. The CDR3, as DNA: TGTGCCAGTAGTATTTGGGGGGCGGAAGAGCAGTACTTC. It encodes CASSIWGAEEQYF.

In nucleotides, the CDR3 is TGTGCCAGCAGCCCGAGGGACAGGGCCATGGGGGGGGAGCTGTTTTTT. It codes for CASSPRDRAMGGELFF. The chain joins TRBV7-2 to TRBJ2-2; TRBD1 matches at 9 bases. Germline lookup yields CDR1 SGHTA and CDR2 FQGNSA. The CDR3 loop spans 16 amino acids. Trimming cost V 5 bases and J 8 bases; bases outside gene matches: 12.

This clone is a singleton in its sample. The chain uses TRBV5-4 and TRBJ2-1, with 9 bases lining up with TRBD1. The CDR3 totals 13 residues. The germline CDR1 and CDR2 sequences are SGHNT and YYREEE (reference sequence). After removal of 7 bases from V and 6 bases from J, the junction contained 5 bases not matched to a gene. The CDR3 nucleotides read TGTGCCAGCGGACAGGGGATGGGCAATGAGCAGTTCTTC. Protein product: CASGQGMGNEQFF.

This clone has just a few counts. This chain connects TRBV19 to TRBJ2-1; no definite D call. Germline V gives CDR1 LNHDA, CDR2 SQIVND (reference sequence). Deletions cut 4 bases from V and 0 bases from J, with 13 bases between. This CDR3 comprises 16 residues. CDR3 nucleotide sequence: TGTGCCAGTAGTACTGGCAGGCTGAGCTCCTACAATGAGCAGTTCTTC. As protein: CASSTGRLSSYNEQFF.

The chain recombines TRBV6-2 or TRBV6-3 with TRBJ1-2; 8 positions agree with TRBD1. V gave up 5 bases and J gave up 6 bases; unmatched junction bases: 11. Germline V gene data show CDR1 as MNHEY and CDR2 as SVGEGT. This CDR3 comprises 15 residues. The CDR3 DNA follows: TGTGCCAGCAGTCTCTACCCTCGGACAGGGAATGGCTACACCTTC. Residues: CASSLYPRTGNGYTF.

DNA of the CDR3: TGTGCCAGCTCCCGACTGACAGGAGGGGACCCTGGCTACACCTTC. It encodes CASSRLTGGDPGYTF. The rearrangement uses TRBV18 and TRBJ1-2; D is possibly TRBD1 (6 bases). Germline V gives CDR1 KGHSH, CDR2 LQKENI. This CDR3 is 15 amino acids long. V was trimmed by 6 bases and J by 7 bases, leaving 21 bases between them.

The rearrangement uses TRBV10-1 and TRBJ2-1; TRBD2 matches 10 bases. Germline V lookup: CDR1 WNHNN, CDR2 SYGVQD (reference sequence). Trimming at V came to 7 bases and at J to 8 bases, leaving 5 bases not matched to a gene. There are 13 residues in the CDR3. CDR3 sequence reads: CASNLAGGDEQFF. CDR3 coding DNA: TGCGCCAGCAATTTAGCGGGAGGAGATGAGCAGTTCTTC.

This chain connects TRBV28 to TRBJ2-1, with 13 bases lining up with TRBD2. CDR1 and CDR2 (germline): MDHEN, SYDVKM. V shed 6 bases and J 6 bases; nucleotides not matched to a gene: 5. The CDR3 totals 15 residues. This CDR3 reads CASSITSGRGNEQFF. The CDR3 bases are TGTGCCAGCAGCATTACTAGCGGGAGGGGCAATGAGCAGTTCTTC.

This CDR3 reads CASSIRTSFNEKLFF. CDR3 DNA sequence: TGTGCCAGCAGCATTCGGACAAGCTTTAATGAAAAACTGTTTTTT. The rearrangement links TRBV3-1 (or the pseudogene TRBV3-2) to TRBJ1-4, with D tentatively TRBD1 (5 bases). The V gene lost 5 bases and the J gene lost 4 bases, with 14 bases spanning the gap. Germline CDR1 and CDR2: LGHDT and YNNKEL (reference sequence). The CDR3 consists of 15 residues.

The CDR3 region is CASSFYSPGNEQFF. DNA of the CDR3: TGCGCCAGCAGCTTTTACTCCCCGGGTAATGAGCAGTTCTTC. The gene calls are TRBV5-1 and TRBJ2-1; D not certain. Germline lookup yields CDR1 SGHRS and CDR2 YFSETQ. The V and J ends lost 2 bases and 7 bases respectively, with 13 bases between them. The CDR3 spans 14 residues.

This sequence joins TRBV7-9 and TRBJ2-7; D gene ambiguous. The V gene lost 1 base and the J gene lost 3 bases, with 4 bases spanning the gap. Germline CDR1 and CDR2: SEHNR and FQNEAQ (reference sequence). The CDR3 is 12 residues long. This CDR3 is CASSLVNYEQYF. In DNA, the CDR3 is TGTGCCAGCAGCTTAGTGAACTACGAGCAGTACTTC.

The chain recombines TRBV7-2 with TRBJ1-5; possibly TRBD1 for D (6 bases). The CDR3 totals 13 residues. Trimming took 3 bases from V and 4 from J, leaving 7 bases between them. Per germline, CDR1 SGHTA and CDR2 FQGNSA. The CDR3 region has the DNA TGTGCCAGCAGCTTCCAGGGGAATCAGCCCCAGCATTTT. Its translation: CASSFQGNQPQHF.

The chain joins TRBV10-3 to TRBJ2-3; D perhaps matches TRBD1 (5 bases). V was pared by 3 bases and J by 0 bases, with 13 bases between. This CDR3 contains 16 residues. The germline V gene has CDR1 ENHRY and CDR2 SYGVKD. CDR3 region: CAISEGQGLSTDTQYF. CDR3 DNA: TGTGCCATCAGTGAAGGGCAGGGCCTTAGCACAGATACGCAGTATTTT.

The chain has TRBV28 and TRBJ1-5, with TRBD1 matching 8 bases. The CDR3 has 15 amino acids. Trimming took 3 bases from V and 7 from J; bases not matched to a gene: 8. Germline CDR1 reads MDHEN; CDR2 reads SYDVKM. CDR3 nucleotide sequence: TGTGCCAGCAGTTTTTCAGGGGGCGCAGGCCAGCCCCAGCATTTT. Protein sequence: CASSFSGGAGQPQHF.

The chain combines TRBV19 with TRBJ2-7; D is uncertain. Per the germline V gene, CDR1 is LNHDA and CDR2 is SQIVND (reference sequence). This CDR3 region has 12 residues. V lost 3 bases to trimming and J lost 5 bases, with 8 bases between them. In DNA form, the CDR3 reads TGTGCCAGTAGTATCGACACTCACGAGCAGTACTTC. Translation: CASSIDTHEQYF.

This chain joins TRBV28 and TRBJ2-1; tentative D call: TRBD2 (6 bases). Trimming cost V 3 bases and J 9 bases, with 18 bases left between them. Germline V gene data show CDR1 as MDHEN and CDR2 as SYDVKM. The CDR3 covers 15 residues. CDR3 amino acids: CASSFTPGLNPEQFF. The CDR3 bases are TGTGCCAGCAGTTTCACGCCGGGACTCAATCCTGAGCAGTTCTTC.

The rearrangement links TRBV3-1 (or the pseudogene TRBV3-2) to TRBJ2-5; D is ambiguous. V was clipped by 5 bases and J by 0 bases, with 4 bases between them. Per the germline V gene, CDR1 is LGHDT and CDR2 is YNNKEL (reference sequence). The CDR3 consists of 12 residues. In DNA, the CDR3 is TGTGCCAGCAGCGCTCACCAAGAGACCCAGTACTTC. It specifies CASSAHQETQYF.

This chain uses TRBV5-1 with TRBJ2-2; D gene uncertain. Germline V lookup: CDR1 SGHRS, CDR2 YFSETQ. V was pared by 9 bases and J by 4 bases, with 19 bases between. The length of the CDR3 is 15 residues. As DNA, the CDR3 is TGCGCCACCAGAGGACGGACGGAATCCACCGGGGAGCTGTTTTTT. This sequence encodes CATRGRTESTGELFF.

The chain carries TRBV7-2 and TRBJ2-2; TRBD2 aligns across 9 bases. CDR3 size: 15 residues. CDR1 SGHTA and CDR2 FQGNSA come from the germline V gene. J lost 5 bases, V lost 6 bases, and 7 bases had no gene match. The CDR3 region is CASRISGSRTGELFF. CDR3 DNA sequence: TGTGCCAGCAGGATTAGCGGGAGTCGTACCGGGGAGCTGTTTTTT.

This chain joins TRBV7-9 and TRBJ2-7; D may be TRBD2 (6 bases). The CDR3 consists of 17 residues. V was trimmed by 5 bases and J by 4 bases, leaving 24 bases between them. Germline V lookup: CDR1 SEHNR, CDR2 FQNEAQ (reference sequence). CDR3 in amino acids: CASSTAVGRDVQYEQYF. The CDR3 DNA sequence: TGTGCCAGCAGCACAGCGGTTGGGCGGGACGTCCAATACGAGCAGTACTTC.

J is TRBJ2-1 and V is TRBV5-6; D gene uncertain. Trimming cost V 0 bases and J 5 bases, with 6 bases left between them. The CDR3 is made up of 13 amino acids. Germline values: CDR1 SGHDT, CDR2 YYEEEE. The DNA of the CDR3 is TGTGCCAGCAGCTTGGTTCACAACAATGAGCAGTTCTTC. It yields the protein CASSLVHNNEQFF. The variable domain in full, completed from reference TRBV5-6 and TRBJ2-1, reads DAGVTQSPTHLIKTRGQQVTLRCSPKSGHDTVSWYQQALGQGPQFIFQYYEEEERQRGNFPDRFSGHQFPNYSSELNVNALLLGDSALYLCASSLVHNNEQFFGPGTRLTVL.

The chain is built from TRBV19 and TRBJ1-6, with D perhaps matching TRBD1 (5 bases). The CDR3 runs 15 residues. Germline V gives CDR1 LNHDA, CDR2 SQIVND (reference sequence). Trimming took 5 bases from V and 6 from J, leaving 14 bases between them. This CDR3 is CASSSEDKGNSPLHF. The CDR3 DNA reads TGTGCCAGTAGTTCCGAGGACAAGGGTAATTCACCCCTCCACTTT.

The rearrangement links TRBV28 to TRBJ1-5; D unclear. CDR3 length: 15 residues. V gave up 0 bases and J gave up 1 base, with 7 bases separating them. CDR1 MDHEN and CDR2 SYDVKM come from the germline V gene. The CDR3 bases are TGTGCCAGCAGTTTATGGGGAGGGAGCAATCAGCCCCAGCATTTT. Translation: CASSLWGGSNQPQHF. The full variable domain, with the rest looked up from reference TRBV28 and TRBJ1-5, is DVKVTQSSRYLVKRTGEKVFLECVQDMDHENMFWYRQDPGLGLRLIYFSYDVKMKEKGDIPEGYSVSREKKERFSLILESASTNQTSMYLCASSLWGGSNQPQHFGDGTRLSIL.

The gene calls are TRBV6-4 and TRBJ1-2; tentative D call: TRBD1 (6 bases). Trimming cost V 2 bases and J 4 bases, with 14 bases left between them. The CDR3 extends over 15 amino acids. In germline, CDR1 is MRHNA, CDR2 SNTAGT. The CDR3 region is CASSDPEGGVYGYTF. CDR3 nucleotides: TGTGCCAGCAGTGACCCTGAGGGGGGCGTCTATGGCTACACCTTC.

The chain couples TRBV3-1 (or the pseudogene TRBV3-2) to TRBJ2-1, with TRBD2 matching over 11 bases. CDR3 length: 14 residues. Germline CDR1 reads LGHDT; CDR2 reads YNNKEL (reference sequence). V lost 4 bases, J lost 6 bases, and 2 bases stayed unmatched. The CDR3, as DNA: TGTGCCAGCAGCCGTAGCGGGGGGGCCAATGAGCAGTTCTTC. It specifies CASSRSGGANEQFF.

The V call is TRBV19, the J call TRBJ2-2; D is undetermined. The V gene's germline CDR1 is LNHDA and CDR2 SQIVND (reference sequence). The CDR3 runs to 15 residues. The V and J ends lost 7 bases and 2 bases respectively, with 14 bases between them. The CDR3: CASKASAANTGELFF. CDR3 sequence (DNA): TGTGCCAGTAAGGCGTCGGCAGCTAACACCGGGGAGCTGTTTTTT.